The next 24 T cell receptor beta chains were all read from a single sample in a study of blood T cell repertoires in COVID-19. Data came from immunoSEQ multiplex PCR; TCRdb stores just in-frame clones and leaves some out. Among over 85,000 clones, roughly three quarters were seen once, and the ten largest hold 24%. The sequenced sample was peripheral blood. All receptors come from a human donor in a cohort sampled during active COVID-19.

The chain recombines TRBV2 with TRBJ2-1; TRBD2 matches 8 bases. The trim removed 3 bases at V and 6 bases at J, leaving 10 bases unmatched. There are 16 residues in the CDR3. Germline V gene lookup returns CDR1 SNHLY and CDR2 FYNNEI. CDR3 sequence (DNA): TGTGCCAGCAGTGAGGGCGACACGGGAGGGATCAATGAGCAGTTCTTC. The encoded protein is CASSEGDTGGINEQFF.

The rearrangement uses TRBV5-1 and TRBJ1-1, with no clear D. CDR1 is SGHRS and CDR2 is YFSETQ in the germline V gene. The V end was cut by 2 bases, the J end by 0 bases, with 8 bases between. The CDR3 loop spans 14 amino acids. The CDR3 spells CASSFEALNTEAFF. CDR3 DNA sequence: TGCGCCAGCAGCTTTGAGGCCCTGAACACTGAAGCTTTCTTT. The complete variable domain, with remaining parts taken from reference TRBV5-1 and TRBJ1-1, reads KAGVTQTPRYLIKTRGQQVTLSCSPISGHRSVSWYQQTPGQGLQFLFEYFSETQRNKGNFPGRFSGRQFSNSRSEMNVSTLELGDSALYLCASSFEALNTEAFFGQGTRLTVV.

The DNA of the CDR3 is TGTGCCAGCTCACCGGCCGGGAGACCGGAGACCCAGTACTTC. Its translation is CASSPAGRPETQYF. V usage is TRBV18 and J usage is TRBJ2-5; tentative D call: TRBD2 (6 bases). Germline V gene lookup returns CDR1 KGHSH and CDR2 LQKENI. This CDR3 spans 14 amino acids. V was shortened by 3 bases and J by 5 bases, with 13 bases between the two germline ends.

The chain has TRBV24-1 and TRBJ2-1; maybe TRBD2 (6 bases). The CDR3 length is 13 residues. Germline CDR1 KGHDR, CDR2 SFDVKD. Between the trimmed V and J ends, which lost 1 base and 10 bases, there was a span of 10 bases. CDR3 sequence reads: CATSDFGGLEQFF. For the CDR3, the DNA is TGTGCCACCAGTGATTTCGGGGGTTTAGAGCAGTTCTTC.

The count of this clone is one. V gene TRBV15 combines with J gene TRBJ2-3; 9 positions match TRBD1. This CDR3 is built from 15 residues. Germline CDR1 reads LNHNV; CDR2 reads YYDKDF (reference sequence). Trimming took 5 bases from V and 4 from J; bases not matched to a gene: 7. The CDR3 DNA reads TGTGCCACCAGCCGTGGGACAGGGAGTGCAGATACGCAGTATTTT. Its protein is CATSRGTGSADTQYF.

V usage is TRBV12-3 or TRBV12-4 and J usage is TRBJ2-5, with 8 bases identical to TRBD1. The CDR3 loop spans 13 amino acids. With V trimmed by 6 bases and J by 4 bases, 4 bases remained unmatched. The CDR3 DNA follows: TGTGCCAGCAGCCTACAGGGGGGAGAGACCCAGTACTTC. It yields the protein CASSLQGGETQYF.

The chain recombines TRBV15 with TRBJ2-1; tentative D call: TRBD2 (6 bases). The ends were cut back, 2 bases at V and 9 bases at J, with 11 bases in the middle. This CDR3 spans 13 amino acids. Germline loops: CDR1 LNHNV, CDR2 YYDKDF (reference sequence). The CDR3 loop reads CATSRTPGLEQFF. The DNA of the CDR3 is TGTGCCACCAGCAGAACACCGGGACTTGAGCAGTTCTTC.

V gene TRBV24-1 combines with J gene TRBJ1-1, with 9 bases lining up with TRBD1. CDR1 and CDR2 (germline): KGHDR, SFDVKD. The CDR3 has 15 residues. Losses at the gene ends were 5 bases for V and 0 bases for J; bases not matched to a gene: 3. The CDR3 DNA sequence: TGTGCCACCAGTGCCGGACAGGGGATGAACACTGAAGCTTTCTTT. Translating it yields CATSAGQGMNTEAFF.

The genes are TRBV11-3 and TRBJ2-1, with TRBD1 identical over 10 bases. Trimming removed 0 bases from V and 8 bases from J; junction bases left unmatched: 7. This CDR3 spans 16 amino acids. Germline lookup yields CDR1 SGHNT and CDR2 YENEEA. The CDR3 region has the DNA TGTGCCAGCAGCTTAGAGGCCGGGACAGGGGTTTATGAGCAGTTCTTC. It specifies CASSLEAGTGVYEQFF.

The V gene is TRBV29-1, the J gene TRBJ2-5, with TRBD1 matching 7 bases. V lost 2 bases to trimming and J lost 7 bases; unmatched junction nucleotides: 13. CDR3 length: 15 residues. The germline V gene has CDR1 SQVTM and CDR2 ANQGSEA. Written as DNA, the CDR3 is TGCAGCGTTGAACCTCCTGAACAGGGGCCAGGGACCCAGTACTTC. Amino acid sequence: CSVEPPEQGPGTQYF.

This chain uses TRBV6-6 with TRBJ2-5; the D gene is possibly TRBD2 (5 bases). The CDR3 sequence is 14 residues long. V lost 4 bases, J lost 0 bases, and 9 bases lay in between. Germline CDR1 is MNHNY and CDR2 is SVGAGI (reference sequence). CDR3 bases: TGTGCCAGCAGTTGGACTGGTAACCAAGAGACCCAGTACTTC. It encodes CASSWTGNQETQYF.

This clone was detected only once. The chain combines TRBV5-1 with TRBJ2-5; no reliable D call. With 1 base removed from V and 2 bases from J, the gap between germline ends came to 12 bases. The CDR3 is 15 amino acids. Per germline, CDR1 SGHRS and CDR2 YFSETQ. This chain's CDR3 is CASSLSLSQQETQYF. In DNA form, the CDR3 reads TGCGCCAGCAGCTTGTCCCTGTCCCAGCAAGAGACCCAGTACTTC.

The rearrangement joins TRBV12-5 to TRBJ2-7; TRBD1 matches 7 bases. The CDR3 covers 16 residues. The germline gives CDR1 LGHNT, CDR2 FRNRAP. Germline trimming cut 5 bases from V and 0 bases from J; bases unmatched to any gene: 10. The DNA for the CDR3 is TGTGCTAGTGGTCTGAACCTGGGACAGAGCTCCTACGAGCAGTACTTC. This gives the protein CASGLNLGQSSYEQYF.

DNA for the CDR3: TGTGCCAGCTCATCGGGGAGTTCGGGCAATCAGCCCCAGCATTTT. Protein: CASSSGSSGNQPQHF. The chain links TRBV18 to TRBJ1-5; no firm D call. Germline V gene lookup returns CDR1 KGHSH and CDR2 LQKENI. The CDR3 contains 15 residues. Trimming took off 5 bases at V and 2 bases at J, with 13 bases between the two ends.

This chain uses TRBV9 with TRBJ2-3; 9 nucleotides match TRBD2. Germline-derived CDR1 and CDR2 are SGDLS and YYNGEE. The CDR3 is made up of 18 amino acids. V was clipped by 0 bases and J by 0 bases; unmatched bases: 8. In nucleotides, the CDR3 is TGTGCCAGCAGCGTAGGGTTGCGGGGGGGAACTAGCACAGATACGCAGTATTTT. It codes for CASSVGLRGGTSTDTQYF.

The table lists this clone with a few counts. V is TRBV5-1 and J is TRBJ1-1; D gene unclear. Germline lookup yields CDR1 SGHRS and CDR2 YFSETQ. The CDR3 is 13 amino acids. Trimming removed 7 bases from V and 1 base from J, with 11 bases in between. In DNA, the CDR3 is TGCGCCAGCGGTTTTCCGGGGAACACTGAAGCTTTCTTT. It codes for CASGFPGNTEAFF.

Only one count was recorded for this clone. The rearrangement links TRBV6-4 to TRBJ2-3, with 8 bases identical to TRBD2. The CDR3 sequence is 16 residues long. Looked up from germline, CDR1 is MRHNA and CDR2 is SNTAGT. J was trimmed by 0 bases and V by 0 bases; bases with no gene match: 2. CDR3 coding DNA: TGTGCCAGCAGTGACTCGGCTAGCGGGAGCACAGATACGCAGTATTTT. Its protein product is CASSDSASGSTDTQYF.

This clone occurred a few times. The chain employs TRBV7-9 and TRBJ2-3; TRBD2 matches at 7 bases. Germline V gene lookup returns CDR1 SEHNR and CDR2 FQNEAQ (reference sequence). Losses at the gene ends were 5 bases for V and 0 bases for J; bases not matched to a gene: 8. This CDR3 spans 16 amino acids. The CDR3 here is CASSPRWGGSTDTQYF. Written as DNA, the CDR3 is TGTGCCAGCAGCCCACGCTGGGGGGGAAGCACAGATACGCAGTATTTT.

The gene calls are TRBV3-1 (or the pseudogene TRBV3-2) and TRBJ2-2; D gene uncertain. This CDR3 comprises 13 residues. V was cut by 1 base and J by 2 bases, with 2 bases left in between. CDR1 is LGHDT and CDR2 is YNNKEL in the germline V gene (reference sequence). CDR3 sequence: CASSQVNTGELFF. The CDR3 DNA reads TGTGCCAGCAGCCAAGTAAACACCGGGGAGCTGTTTTTT.

The chain uses TRBV7-9 and TRBJ2-1; D perhaps matches TRBD1 (6 bases). CDR1 is SEHNR and CDR2 is FQNEAQ in the germline V gene (reference sequence). The CDR3 contains 13 residues. Between the trimmed V and J ends, which lost 3 bases and 8 bases, there was a span of 11 bases. This CDR3 reads CASSLNRADEQFF. The CDR3 DNA sequence: TGTGCCAGCAGCTTGAACAGGGCCGATGAGCAGTTCTTC.

This chain connects TRBV14 to TRBJ2-7, with unresolved D. This CDR3 spans 15 amino acids. V gave up 5 bases and J gave up 3 bases, with 17 bases separating them. Germline-derived CDR1 and CDR2 are SGHDN and FVKESK. The CDR3 reads CASSSLSLPGYEQYF. CDR3 nucleotides: TGTGCCAGCAGCTCCCTCTCCCTTCCGGGCTACGAGCAGTACTTC. Supplemented by reference TRBV14 and TRBJ2-7, the full variable domain reads EAGVTQFPSHSVIEKGQTVTLRCDPISGHDNLYWYRRVMGKEIKFLLHFVKESKQDESGMPNNRFLAERTGGTYSTLKVQPAELEDSGVYFCASSSLSLPGYEQYFGPGTRLTVT.

The genes are TRBV6-5 and TRBJ1-2; D not resolved. The CDR3 is 12 residues long. Germline V gives CDR1 MNHEY, CDR2 SVGAGI. Trimming stripped 5 bases from V and 5 bases from J, with 9 bases between. The CDR3 DNA is TGTGCCAGCAGTAATCGAGGGTATGGCTACACCTTC. This sequence encodes CASSNRGYGYTF.

The chain carries TRBV29-1 and TRBJ1-1, with D perhaps matching TRBD1 (5 bases). The CDR3 loop spans 13 amino acids. V was clipped by 4 bases and J by 1 base, with 10 bases between them. Germline V gene lookup returns CDR1 SQVTM and CDR2 ANQGSEA. CDR3 amino acids: CSVAQGWNTEAFF. The CDR3 region has the DNA TGCAGCGTTGCCCAGGGATGGAACACTGAAGCTTTCTTT.

The chain is built from TRBV19 and TRBJ2-1, with TRBD2 identical over 11 bases. There are 16 residues in the CDR3. V lost 7 bases to trimming and J lost 5 bases; unmatched junction nucleotides: 10. Germline values: CDR1 LNHDA, CDR2 SQIVND (reference sequence). The CDR3 coding sequence is TGTGCCAGTAAGAGCTATCGACTAGCGGGACACAATGAGCAGTTCTTC. Amino acids: CASKSYRLAGHNEQFF.